This T cell receptor (beta chain) was found in a study of blood T cell repertoires in COVID-19. The germline CDR1 and CDR2 sequences are SGHAT and FQDESV (reference sequence). The CDR3 runs to 15 residues. The V end was cut by 5 bases, the J end by 4 bases, with 16 bases between. The table came from immunoSEQ multiplex PCR; TCRdb's copy has only in-frame clones and leaves some out. This sample has some 310,000 clones, with roughly 89% found just once. The clonotype originates from a woman in her forties with COVID-19, enrolled during active disease. The source material was peripheral blood. The chain joins TRBV11-1 to TRBJ2-3; the D gene is possibly TRBD1 (6 bases). CDR3 nucleotide sequence: TGTGCCAGCAGCCAGGGGCAGGGCAGTGCAGATACGCAGTATTTT. Translating gives CASSQGQGSADTQYF.